Described below is a single TCR beta chain sequence and its context. Produced via immunoSEQ multiplex PCR; TCRdb's table is partial and in-frame only. The sample consists of hundreds of thousands of clones, about 96% of them appearing once. The data stem from a study of shared clonotypes between healthy human individuals. In the study overall: The cohort comprised a couple of women and a few men. Their ages spanned 18 to 49 years.

CDR3 length equals 16 residues. V dropped 5 bases and J dropped 9; count of bases not matched to a gene: 15. CDR1 and CDR2 (germline): LNHDA, SQIVND (reference sequence). CD45RO-negative cells were positively selected for CCR7, leaving out terminally differentiated effector memory CD45RA+ cells. The sample taken for sequencing was naive CD8+ T cells sorted from blood. The TCR comes from a woman younger than 45 in good health. The chain joins TRBV19 to TRBJ2-1; TRBD2 matches 8 bases. The chain's CDR3 is CASSGSTSGGGREQFF. DNA for the CDR3: TGTGCCAGTAGTGGTTCTACTAGCGGAGGGGGGCGTGAGCAGTTCTTC. Full variable domain (remainder filled in from reference TRBV19 and TRBJ2-1): DGGITQSPKYLFRKEGQNVTLSCEQNLNHDAMYWYRQDPGQGLRLIYYSQIVNDFQKGDIAEGYSVSREKKESFPLTVTSAQKNPTAFYLCASSGSTSGGGREQFFGPGTRLTVL.